This entry concerns a single T cell receptor (beta chain). The germline CDR1 and CDR2 sequences are SQVTM and ANQGSEA. The V and J ends lost 6 bases and 11 bases respectively, with 13 bases between them. The CDR3 covers 11 residues. This specimen comes from a study of T cell changes during pregnancy in multiple sclerosis. Profiling relied on immunoSEQ multiplex PCR, and the TCRdb table lists in-frame clones only, not all of them. Of approximately 12,000 clones detected, about 88% appear once; the ten largest clones hold over 12%. This receptor was obtained from a female donor in good health, enrolled as a control in a pregnancy study. Sequences were derived from CD8+ T cells from peripheral blood mononuclear cells, sampled in the second trimester of pregnancy. The chain combines TRBV29-1 with TRBJ2-2; D remains ambiguous. The DNA of the CDR3 is TGCAGCGTCTATTCCGGGTTCGAGCTGTTTTTT. Translation gives CSVYSGFELFF.